This note documents a single TCR beta chain sequence. This specimen comes from a study of radiation and T cells in renal cell carcinoma. Method: immunoSEQ multiplex PCR; TCRdb's copy keeps in-frame clones and lacks some. The sample shows about 86,000 clones, around 81% of them seen only once. Described time point: blood 4 weeks post-SBRT, at nephrectomy. Treatment here: 15 Gy SBRT to primary tumor, nephrectomy 4 weeks later. Nephrectomy followed 15 Gy stereotactic body radiation by 4 weeks. Deletions cut 5 bases from V and 0 bases from J, with 11 bases between. The CDR3 contains 16 residues. Germline CDR1 SGHAT, CDR2 FQNNGV.

The sequencing used blood, collected from a patient whose treatment included radiotherapy and nephrectomy. This clonotype was sampled from a man aged 45 to 65 with renal cell carcinoma. This chain joins TRBV11-2 and TRBJ2-6; no firm D call. CDR3 protein: CASSPSLGSGANVLTF. The CDR3 region has the DNA TGTGCCAGCAGCCCATCCCTGGGCTCTGGGGCCAACGTCCTGACTTTC.